One and the same sample provided the 8 T cell receptor beta chains below, sequenced in a study of blood T cell repertoires in COVID-19. Sequenced by immunoSEQ multiplex PCR; TCRdb stores in-frame clones only, minus some. This table holds hundreds of thousands of clones, 89% found once. The material sequenced was PBMCs or T cells enriched from blood (not recorded which). Every receptor here comes from a woman between 50 and 59 years old who had been exposed to COVID-19.

V is TRBV7-2 and J is TRBJ2-3, with 10 bases that match TRBD2. CDR3 length equals 17 residues. Germline V gene data show CDR1 as SGHTA and CDR2 as FQGNSA. Germline trimming cut 1 base from V and 5 bases from J; bases unmatched to any gene: 9. CDR3 coding DNA: TGTGCCAGCAGCTTAGGGGCTAGCGGGGGCGGGGGAGATACGCAGTATTTT. Translating gives CASSLGASGGGGDTQYF.

This chain links TRBV5-6 with TRBJ2-5; 11 bases agree with TRBD1. CDR3 length: 15 residues. From germline, CDR1 is SGHDT and CDR2 YYEEEE. V was pared by 3 bases and J by 4 bases, with 5 bases of the junction left unmatched. The CDR3 DNA is TGTGCCAGCAGCTCCGGACAGGGGGCCCCAGAGACCCAGTACTTC. It encodes CASSSGQGAPETQYF.

This chain connects TRBV19 to TRBJ1-1; D is unclear. Looked up from germline, CDR1 is LNHDA and CDR2 is SQIVND (reference sequence). The germline V and J ends were trimmed by 3 bases and 2 bases, with 10 bases remaining between them. The CDR3 has 14 amino acids. This CDR3 is CASSMAPSNTEAFF. DNA of the CDR3: TGTGCCAGTAGTATGGCTCCCAGTAACACTGAAGCTTTCTTT.

The CDR3 nucleotides are TGTGCCAGCAGTTCAGACGGGAACTATGGCTACACCTTC. It translates to CASSSDGNYGYTF. The rearrangement uses TRBV2 and TRBJ1-2; D is unclear. The CDR3 contains 13 residues. Trimming took off 5 bases at V and 2 bases at J, with 9 bases between the two ends. Germline lookup yields CDR1 SNHLY and CDR2 FYNNEI.

This clone was observed once. J is TRBJ1-2 and V is TRBV3-1 (or the pseudogene TRBV3-2); 7 bases match TRBD1. The CDR3 spans 14 residues. The germline V gene has CDR1 LGHDT and CDR2 YNNKEL (reference sequence). After removal of 0 bases from V and 8 bases from J, the junction contained 6 bases not matched to a gene. The CDR3 region has the DNA TGTGCCAGCAGCCAAGAGCGACAGGGATACGGCTACACCTTC. Protein sequence: CASSQERQGYGYTF.

CDR3 sequence reads: CATSRETTGGSVYNEQFF. Here the CDR3 DNA reads TGTGCCACCAGCAGAGAAACGACAGGGGGTTCTGTTTACAATGAGCAGTTCTTC. This chain uses TRBV15 with TRBJ2-1; the match to TRBD1 covers 9 bases. Germline V gene sequence: CDR1 LNHNV, CDR2 YYDKDF (reference sequence). Trimming took 0 bases from V and 4 from J; bases not matched to a gene: 10. The CDR3 spans 18 residues.

The rearrangement joins TRBV4-2 to TRBJ1-1, with 12 nucleotides matching TRBD1. The CDR3 is 16 amino acids. Looked up from germline, CDR1 is LGHNA and CDR2 is YNFKEQ. V was clipped by 4 bases and J by 4 bases; unmatched bases: 7. CDR3 region: CASSPGTGGEGTEAFF. CDR3 nucleotide sequence: TGTGCCAGCAGCCCAGGGACAGGGGGCGAGGGCACTGAAGCTTTCTTT.

The gene calls are TRBV4-1 and TRBJ1-2, with a weak D call TRBD1 (5 bases). V was clipped by 3 bases and J by 8 bases, with 10 bases between them. CDR1 is MGHRA and CDR2 is YSYEKL in the germline V gene. The CDR3 extends over 12 amino acids. The DNA of the CDR3 is TGCGCCAGCAGCCACTTGGGGCGAGGCTACACCTTC. This sequence encodes CASSHLGRGYTF.